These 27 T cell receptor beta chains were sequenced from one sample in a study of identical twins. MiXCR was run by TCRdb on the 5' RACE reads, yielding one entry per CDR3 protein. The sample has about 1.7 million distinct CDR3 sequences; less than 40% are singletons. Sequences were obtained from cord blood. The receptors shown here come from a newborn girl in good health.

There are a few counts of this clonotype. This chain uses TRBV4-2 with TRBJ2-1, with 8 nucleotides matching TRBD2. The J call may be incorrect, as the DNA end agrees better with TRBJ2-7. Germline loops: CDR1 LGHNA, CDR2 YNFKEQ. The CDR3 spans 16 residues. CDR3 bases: TGTGCCAGCAGCCAAGATCGGGGGGGCCTCTACAATGAGCAGTACTTC. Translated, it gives CASSQDRGGLYNEQYF.

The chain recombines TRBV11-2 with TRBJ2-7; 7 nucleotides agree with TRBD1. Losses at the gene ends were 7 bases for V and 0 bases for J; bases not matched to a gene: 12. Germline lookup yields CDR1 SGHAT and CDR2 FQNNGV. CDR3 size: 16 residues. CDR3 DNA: TGTGCCAGCACCACACTGACAGGGACCCACTCCTACGAGCAGTACTTC. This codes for CASTTLTGTHSYEQYF.

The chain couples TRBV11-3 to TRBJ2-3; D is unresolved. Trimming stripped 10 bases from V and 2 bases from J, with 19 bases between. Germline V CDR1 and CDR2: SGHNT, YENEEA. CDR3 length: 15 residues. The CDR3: CATAGPVFSTDTQYF. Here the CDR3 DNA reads TGTGCCACTGCTGGGCCAGTGTTTTCCACAGATACGCAGTATTTT.

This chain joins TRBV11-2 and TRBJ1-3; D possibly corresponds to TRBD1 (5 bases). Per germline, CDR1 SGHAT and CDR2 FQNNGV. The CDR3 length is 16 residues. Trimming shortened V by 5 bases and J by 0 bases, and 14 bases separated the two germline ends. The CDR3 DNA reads TGTGCCAGCAGCCCCCGGGGCGTCAACTCTGGAAACACCATATATTTT. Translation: CASSPRGVNSGNTIYF.

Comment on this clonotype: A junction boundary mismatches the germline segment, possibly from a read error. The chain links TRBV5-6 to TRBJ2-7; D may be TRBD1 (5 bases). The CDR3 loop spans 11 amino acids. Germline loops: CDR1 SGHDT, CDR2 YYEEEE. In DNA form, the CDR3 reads TGTGCCAACAGCCCCTACAGGGAGCAGTACTTC. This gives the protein CANSPYREQYF. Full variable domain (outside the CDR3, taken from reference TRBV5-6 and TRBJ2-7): DAGVTQSPTHLIKTRGQQVTLRCSPKSGHDTVSWYQQALGQGPQFIFQYYEEEERQRGNFPDRFSGHQFPNYSSELNVNALLLGDSALYLCANSPYREQYFGPGTRLTVT.

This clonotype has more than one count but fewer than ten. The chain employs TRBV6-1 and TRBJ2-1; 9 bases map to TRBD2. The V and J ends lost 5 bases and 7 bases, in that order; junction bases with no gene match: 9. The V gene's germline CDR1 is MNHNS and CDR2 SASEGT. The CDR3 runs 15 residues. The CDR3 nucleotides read TGTGCCAGCAGTACTGGCGGGGGGGGCAGGAATGAGCAGTTCTTC. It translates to CASSTGGGGRNEQFF.

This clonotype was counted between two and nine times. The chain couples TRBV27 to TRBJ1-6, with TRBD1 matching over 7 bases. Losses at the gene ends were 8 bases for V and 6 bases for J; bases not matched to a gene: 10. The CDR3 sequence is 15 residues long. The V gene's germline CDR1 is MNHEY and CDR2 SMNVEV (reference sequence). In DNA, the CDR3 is TGTGCCAGCCGCCCAGGGGGAAGGGGTAATTCACCCCTCCACTTT. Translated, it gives CASRPGGRGNSPLHF.

The CDR3 loop is CASSSKTGEQPQHF. CDR3 coding DNA: TGTGCCAGCAGTTCAAAGACAGGCGAACAGCCCCAGCATTTT. The chain uses TRBV12-3 or TRBV12-4 and TRBJ1-5, with D maybe TRBD1 (6 bases). Trimming shortened V by 4 bases and J by 7 bases, and 14 bases separated the two germline ends. CDR3 length: 14 amino acids.

CDR3 in amino acids: CSVSGTAYGYTF. The CDR3 bases are TGCAGTGTCTCCGGGACAGCATATGGCTACACCTTC. V and J are TRBV20-1 and TRBJ1-2, with 7 bases identical to TRBD1. Germline V gene lookup returns CDR1 DFQATT and CDR2 SNEGSKA (reference sequence). This CDR3 has 12 amino acids. Unmatched junction bases numbered 7, after V lost 7 bases and J lost 5 bases.

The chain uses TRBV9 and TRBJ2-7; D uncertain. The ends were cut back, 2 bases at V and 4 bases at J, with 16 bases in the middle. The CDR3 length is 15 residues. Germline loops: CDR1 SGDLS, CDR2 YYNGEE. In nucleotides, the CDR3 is TGTGCCAGCAGCGTGGCCGACTCGCTCTTGTACGAGCAGTACTTC. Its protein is CASSVADSLLYEQYF.

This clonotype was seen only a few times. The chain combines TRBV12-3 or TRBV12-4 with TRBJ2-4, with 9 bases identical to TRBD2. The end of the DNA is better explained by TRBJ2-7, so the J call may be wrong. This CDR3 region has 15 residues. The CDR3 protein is CASSFGLAFRDEQYF. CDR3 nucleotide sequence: TGTGCCAGCAGTTTCGGACTAGCGTTCCGCGACGAGCAGTACTTC.

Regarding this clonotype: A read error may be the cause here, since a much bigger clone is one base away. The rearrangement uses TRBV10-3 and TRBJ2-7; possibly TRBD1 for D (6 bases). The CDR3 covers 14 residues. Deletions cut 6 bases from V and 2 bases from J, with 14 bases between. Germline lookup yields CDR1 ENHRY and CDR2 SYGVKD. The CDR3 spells CAISEVRGTYEQYF. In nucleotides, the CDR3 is TGTGCCATCAGCGAAGTCAGGGGCACCTACGAGCAGTACTTC.

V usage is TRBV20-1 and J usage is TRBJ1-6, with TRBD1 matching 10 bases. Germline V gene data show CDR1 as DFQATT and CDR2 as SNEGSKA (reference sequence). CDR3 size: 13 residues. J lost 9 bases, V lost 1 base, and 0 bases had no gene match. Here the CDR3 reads CSARGTGGSPLHF. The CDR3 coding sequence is TGCAGTGCTAGAGGGACAGGGGGTTCACCCCTCCACTTT.

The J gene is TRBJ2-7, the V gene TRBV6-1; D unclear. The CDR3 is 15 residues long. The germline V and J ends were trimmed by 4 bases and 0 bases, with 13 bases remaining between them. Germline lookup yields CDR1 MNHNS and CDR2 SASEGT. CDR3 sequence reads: CASSAAWVSSYEQYF. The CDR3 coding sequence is TGTGCCAGCAGTGCAGCGTGGGTTAGCTCCTACGAGCAGTACTTC.

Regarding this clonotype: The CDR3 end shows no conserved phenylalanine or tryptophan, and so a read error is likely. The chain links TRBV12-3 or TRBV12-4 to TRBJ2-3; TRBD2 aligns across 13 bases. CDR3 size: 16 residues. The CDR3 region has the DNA TGTGCCAGCAGTCCGAGGACTAGCGGGAGCACAGATATGCAGTATTCT. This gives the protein CASSPRTSGSTDMQYS.

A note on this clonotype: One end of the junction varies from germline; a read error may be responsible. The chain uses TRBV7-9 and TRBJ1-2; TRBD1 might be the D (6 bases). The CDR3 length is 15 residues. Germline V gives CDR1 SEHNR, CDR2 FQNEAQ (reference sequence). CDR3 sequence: CSSSLEVDRSYGYTF. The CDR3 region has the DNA TGTTCCAGCAGCTTGGAGGTAGACAGGAGCTATGGCTACACCTTC.

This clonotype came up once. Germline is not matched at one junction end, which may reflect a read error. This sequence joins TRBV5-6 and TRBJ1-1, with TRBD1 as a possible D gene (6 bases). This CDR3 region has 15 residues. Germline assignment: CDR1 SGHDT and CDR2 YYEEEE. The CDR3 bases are TGTGCCGGCAGCACCACAGGGTTTTTGAACACTGAAGCTTTCTTT. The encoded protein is CAGSTTGFLNTEAFF.

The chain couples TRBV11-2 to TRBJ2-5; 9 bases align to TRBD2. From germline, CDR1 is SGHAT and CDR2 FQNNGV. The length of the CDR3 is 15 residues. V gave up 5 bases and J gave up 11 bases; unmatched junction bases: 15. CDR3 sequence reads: CASSPTAGGHNEQYF. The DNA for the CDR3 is TGTGCCAGCAGCCCTACAGCGGGAGGACACAATGAGCAGTACTTC.

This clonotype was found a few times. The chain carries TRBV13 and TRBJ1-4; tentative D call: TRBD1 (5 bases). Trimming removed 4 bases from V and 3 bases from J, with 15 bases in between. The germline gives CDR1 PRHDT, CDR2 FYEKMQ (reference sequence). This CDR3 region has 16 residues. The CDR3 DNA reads TGTGCCAGCAGCTCTTTATCTTGGGGGTCTAATGAAAAACTGTTTTTT. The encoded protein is CASSSLSWGSNEKLFF.

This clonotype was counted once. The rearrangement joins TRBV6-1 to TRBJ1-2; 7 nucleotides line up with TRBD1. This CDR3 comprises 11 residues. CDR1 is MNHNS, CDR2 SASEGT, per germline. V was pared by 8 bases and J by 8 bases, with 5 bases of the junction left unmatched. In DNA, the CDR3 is TGTGCCAGCGTGGAGGGGGCGGGCTACACCTTC. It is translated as CASVEGAGYTF.

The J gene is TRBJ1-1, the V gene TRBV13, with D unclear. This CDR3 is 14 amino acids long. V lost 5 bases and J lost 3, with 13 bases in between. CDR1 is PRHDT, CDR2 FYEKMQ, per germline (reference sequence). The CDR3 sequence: CASSPTDWDTEAFF. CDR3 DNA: TGTGCCAGCAGCCCAACGGACTGGGACACTGAAGCTTTCTTT.

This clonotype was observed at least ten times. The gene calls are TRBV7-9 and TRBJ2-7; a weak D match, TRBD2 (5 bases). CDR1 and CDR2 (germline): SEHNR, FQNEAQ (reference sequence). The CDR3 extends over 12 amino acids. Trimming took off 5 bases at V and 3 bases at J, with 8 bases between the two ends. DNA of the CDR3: TGTGCCAGCAGCCCCGGGATCTACGAGCAGTACTTC. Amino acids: CASSPGIYEQYF.

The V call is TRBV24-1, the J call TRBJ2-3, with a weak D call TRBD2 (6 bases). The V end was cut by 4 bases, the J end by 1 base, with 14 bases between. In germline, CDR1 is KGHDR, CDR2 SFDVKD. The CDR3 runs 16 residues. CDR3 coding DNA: TGTGCCACCAGTGACGCCGGGGCGGGGCGCACAGATACGCAGTATTTT. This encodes CATSDAGAGRTDTQYF.

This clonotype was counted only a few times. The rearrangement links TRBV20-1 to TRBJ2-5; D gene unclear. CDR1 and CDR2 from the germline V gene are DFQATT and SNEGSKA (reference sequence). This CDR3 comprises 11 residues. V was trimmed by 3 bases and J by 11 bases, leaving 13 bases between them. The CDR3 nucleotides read TGCAGTGCTAGGACGGTAGTTTCGCAGTACTTC. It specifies CSARTVVSQYF.

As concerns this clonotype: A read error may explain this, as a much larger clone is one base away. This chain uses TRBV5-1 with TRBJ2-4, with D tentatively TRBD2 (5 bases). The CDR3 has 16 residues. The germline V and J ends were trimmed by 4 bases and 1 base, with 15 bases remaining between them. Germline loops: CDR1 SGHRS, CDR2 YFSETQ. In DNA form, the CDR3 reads TGCGCCAGCAGCCCGGACGCGGGCTGGGCCAAAAACATTCAGTACTTC. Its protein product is CASSPDAGWAKNIQYF.

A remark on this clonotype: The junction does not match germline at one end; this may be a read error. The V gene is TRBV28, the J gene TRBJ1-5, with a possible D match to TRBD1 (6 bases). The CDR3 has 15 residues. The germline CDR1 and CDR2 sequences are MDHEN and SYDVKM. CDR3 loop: CVSSSGQGNNQPQHF. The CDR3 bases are TGTGTCAGCAGTTCGGGGCAGGGGAACAATCAGCCCCAGCATTTT.

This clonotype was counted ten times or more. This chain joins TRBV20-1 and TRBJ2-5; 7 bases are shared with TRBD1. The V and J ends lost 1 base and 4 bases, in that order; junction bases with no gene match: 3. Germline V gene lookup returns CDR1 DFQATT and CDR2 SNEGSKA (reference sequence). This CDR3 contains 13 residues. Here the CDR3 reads CSARVRGSETQYF. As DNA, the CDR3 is TGCAGTGCTAGAGTCAGGGGGTCAGAGACCCAGTACTTC.